The source of this TCR beta chain is a study of CD8+ T cells in alopecia areata. Sequencing relied on a cDNA template that was reverse transcribed from extracted RNA. Clones were read by immunoSEQ multiplex PCR, and TCRdb kept only the in-frame ones, dropping some. The data hold 61,000 or so clones, with 95% to 97% observed a single time. Germline V gives CDR1 SGHKS, CDR2 YYEKEE (reference sequence). The CDR3 runs to 13 residues. The V end was cut by 1 base, the J end by 7 bases, with 9 bases between. Specimen: CD8+ T cells sorted from blood, collected at week 0. This receptor was obtained from a human donor with alopecia areata. The chain combines TRBV5-5 with TRBJ1-5; D unresolved. CDR3 nucleotide sequence: TGTGCCAGCAGCTTGTCTTGGTCACAGCCCCAGCATTTT. It translates to CASSLSWSQPQHF.